Shown below are 8 T cell receptor beta chains from a single sample sequenced in a study of fetal regulatory T cell absence and autoimmunity. The repertoire was sequenced with immunoSEQ multiplex PCR; TCRdb's copy has only in-frame clones and lacks some. The sample lists about 46,000 clones; about four fifths were seen once. Sequenced input: cord blood. The receptors were sampled from a newborn boy with IPEX syndrome.

This clone was observed a few times. The genes are TRBV6-6 and TRBJ1-2, with TRBD1 as a possible D gene (5 bases). The CDR3 runs to 15 residues. V was trimmed by 4 bases and J by 4 bases, leaving 16 bases between them. Germline loops: CDR1 MNHNY, CDR2 SVGAGI (reference sequence). The CDR3 is CASSSFRAGSYGYTF. The CDR3 bases are TGTGCCAGCAGTTCCTTCAGGGCAGGGAGCTATGGCTACACCTTC.

The chain links TRBV4-2 to TRBJ2-1; 12 bases line up with TRBD2. The CDR3 is 14 amino acids. The germline V gene has CDR1 LGHNA and CDR2 YNFKEQ. Trimming removed 4 bases from V and 13 bases from J; junction bases left unmatched: 8. In DNA, the CDR3 is TGTGCCAGCAGCCCGCCACTAGCGGGAGGCACTCAGTTCTTC. As protein: CASSPPLAGGTQFF.

The chain uses TRBV11-2 and TRBJ2-3, with D perhaps matching TRBD2 (6 bases). Per the germline V gene, CDR1 is SGHAT and CDR2 is FQNNGV. V shed 0 bases and J shed 2 bases, with 18 bases lying between them. CDR3 length: 18 amino acids. The DNA for the CDR3 is TGTGCCAGCAGCTTAGATTTGGAGGCGGGGTGGTTCACAGATACGCAGTATTTT. It yields the protein CASSLDLEAGWFTDTQYF.

The rearrangement uses TRBV7-9 and TRBJ2-2, with D perhaps given as TRBD1 or TRBD2 (6 bases each). This CDR3 contains 16 residues. In germline, CDR1 is SEHNR, CDR2 FQNEAQ (reference sequence). With 5 bases removed from V and 6 bases from J, the gap between germline ends came to 19 bases. The CDR3 sequence is CASSTTGAGAPGELFF. The CDR3 region has the DNA TGTGCCAGCAGCACAACGGGGGCAGGGGCCCCCGGGGAGCTGTTTTTT.

The V call is TRBV29-1, the J call TRBJ2-3; no firm D call. From germline, CDR1 is SQVTM and CDR2 ANQGSEA. This CDR3 is 13 amino acids long. V was pared by 4 bases and J by 0 bases, with 8 bases between. This CDR3 is CSVGRGSTDTQYF. The CDR3 coding sequence is TGCAGCGTTGGAAGAGGTAGCACAGATACGCAGTATTTT.

The rearrangement joins TRBV11-3 to TRBJ2-5; 9 nucleotides agree with TRBD1. V gave up 5 bases and J gave up 3 bases; unmatched junction bases: 4. CDR1 is SGHNT, CDR2 YENEEA, per germline. The CDR3 sequence is 14 residues long. CDR3: CASSPRTGEETQYF. The CDR3 DNA is TGTGCCAGCAGCCCAAGGACAGGGGAAGAGACCCAGTACTTC.

The chain combines TRBV7-8 with TRBJ2-5; 7 bases align to TRBD2. Trimming took 3 bases from V and 3 from J; bases not matched to a gene: 7. CDR1 is SGHVS and CDR2 is FQNEAQ in the germline V gene. This CDR3 is built from 15 residues. CDR3 sequence: CASSLGGAREETQYF. The CDR3 region has the DNA TGTGCCAGCAGCTTGGGAGGGGCCAGGGAAGAGACCCAGTACTTC. The full variable domain, rest sourced from reference TRBV7-8 and TRBJ2-5, is GAGVSQSPRYKVAKRGQDVALRCDPISGHVSLFWYQQALGQGPEFLTYFQNEAQLDKSGLPSDRFFAERPEGSVSTLKIQRTQQEDSAVYLCASSLGGAREETQYFGPGTRLLVL.

Remarks on this clone: Distinct nucleotide sequences in the sample also encode this CDR3. The CDR3 reads CASSLTATNEKLFF. CDR3 in DNA: TGCGCCAGCAGCTTAACCGCAACTAATGAAAAACTGTTTTTT. V usage is TRBV5-1 and J usage is TRBJ1-4; D gene ambiguous. V was cut by 2 bases and J by 0 bases, with 5 bases left in between. The germline V gene encodes CDR1 SGHRS and CDR2 YFSETQ. CDR3 size: 14 residues.